This TCR beta chain was obtained from a study of blood T cell repertoires in COVID-19 (TCRdb year 2020). Regarding the study in general: Collaborator samples came from the United States, Italy and Spain and covered acute and convalescent phases of COVID-19. Sample metadata almost always included a de-identified subject ID, COVID-19 status, age in years and sex. Deeply sampled blood TCRbeta repertoires from subjects exposed to, actively infected with, or recovered from COVID-19 were included in the dataset. The prospective study material was composed of cDNA or gDNA derived from T cells, B-cell-depleted T cells, or PBMCs. The samples were drawn from the first 160 participants of the ongoing ImmuneRACE study and from about 1,200 subjects provided by 6 global collaborators. Where HLA class I and class II types were available, the types were taken from metadata supplied by the sample provider, not from assay-based typing. A freely available public database, intended as a resource for researchers studying the immune response to SARS-CoV-2, is where the repertoires were released.

The immunoSEQ Assay, a bias-controlled multiplex PCR, was used to amplify TCRbeta CDR3 regions from genomic DNA. The paper's data handling went like this. The number of nucleated cells in each sample was estimated from the amplification of reference gene primers within the assay. Sequence reads were collapsed and filtered to measure the absolute abundance of every unique TCRbeta CDR3 rearrangement. Productive Simpson clonality was computed per sample as the square root of Simpson's diversity index over productive rearrangements. The table comes from immuneACCESS by way of TCRdb, which keeps in-frame sequences with V and J called. Part of the clones is missing from these tables; in studies checked, under half for an unresolved V gene and the rest for unknown reasons. Clone size and V and J calls were adopted from that table, with D and trimming inferred from the DNA. This sample lists 130,000 or so clones; about 86% were detected once. The ten largest clones capture around 2.7% of the sample.

Here is what the overall study found, with its caveats: How much clinical and demographic metadata was included differed by source and by participant, and the metadata was provided uncurated.

V is pruned by 0 bases and J by 8 bases, leaving 7 bases of the junction without a gene match. The CDR3 runs 15 amino acids, cysteine and phenylalanine included. The sequence is cut down to CDR3 DNA, 45 bases in frame from base 1. From a lookup of the germline V gene, CDR1 and CDR2 are MGHRA and YSYEKL. About this clone itself: There is no known antigen for this receptor. There are no base qualities to consult, and no much larger clone falls within one base.

Collaborating institutions collected whole blood in K2EDTA tubes following their own protocols. For TCRbeta analysis, collaborators shipped samples in one of three forms: frozen whole blood, isolated PBMCs, or DNA extracted from either of those sample types. The origin of this receptor is a woman over 75 with acute or convalescent COVID-19. Material for sequencing was peripheral blood. This chain is built from TRBV4-1 and TRBJ2-7; 10 bases in between match TRBD1. The CDR3 here reads CASSQETGQGRKQYF. The sequenced DNA is TGCGCCAGCAGCCAAGAAACGGGACAGGGGAGAAAGCAGTACTTC.